This TCR beta chain originates from a study of shared clonotypes between healthy human individuals. Findings of the study overall: Donor clonotype sharing was expected to depend on sequencing depth. The authors sampled blood alone, and tissue repertoires likely differ. Only a few donors were included, so the genetic and exposure-history diversity represented was limited.

Germline lookup yields CDR1 MNHNS and CDR2 SASEGT. The CDR3 spans 13 residues. Trimming cost V 7 bases and J 3 bases, with 9 bases left between them. TCRdb's table, derived via immunoSEQ multiplex PCR, lists solely in-frame clones and lacks some. Of some 1.5 million clones detected, around 98% appear once; the ten largest clones hold about 0.4%. Points on this clone: Its antigen remains unknown.

This receptor was identified in a man aged 30 to 45 in good health. The sequencing input was naive CD4+ T cells sorted from blood. As for subset: CD45RA+ positively selected. The chain carries TRBV6-1 and TRBJ2-2; no definite D call. In nucleotides, the CDR3 is TGTGCCAGCAAATACTGGGACACCGGGGAGCTGTTTTTT. Its protein product is CASKYWDTGELFF.